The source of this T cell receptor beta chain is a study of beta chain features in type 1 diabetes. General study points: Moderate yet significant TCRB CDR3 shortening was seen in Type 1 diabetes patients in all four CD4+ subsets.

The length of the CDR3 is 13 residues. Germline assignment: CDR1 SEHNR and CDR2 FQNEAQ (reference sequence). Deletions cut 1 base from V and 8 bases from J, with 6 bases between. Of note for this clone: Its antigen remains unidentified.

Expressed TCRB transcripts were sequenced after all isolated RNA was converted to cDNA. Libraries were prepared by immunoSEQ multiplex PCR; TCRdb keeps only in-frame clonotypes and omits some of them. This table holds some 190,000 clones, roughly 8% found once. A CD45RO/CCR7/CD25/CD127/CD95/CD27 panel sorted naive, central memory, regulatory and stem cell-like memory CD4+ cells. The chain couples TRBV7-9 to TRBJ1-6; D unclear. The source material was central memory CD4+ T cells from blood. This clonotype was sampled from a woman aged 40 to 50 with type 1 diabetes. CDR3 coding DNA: TGTGCCAGCAGCTTAGAACTGCATTCACCCCTCCACTTT. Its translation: CASSLELHSPLHF.